The rows below give T cell receptor beta chains drawn from one sample of a study of T-cell memory formation after mild COVID-19. TCRdb passed the 5' RACE reads through MiXCR, listing each CDR3 protein once. The repertoire holds roughly 190,000 distinct CDR3 sequences, with 27% as singletons. Specimen: PBMCs or a T cell subset sorted from them (not recorded which). The receptors derive from an adult woman who had mild COVID-19 (a few samples of this study predate the infection). Cell type and time point are not known. The CDR3 runs from the conserved cysteine through the conserved F or W. Fields, in order: V gene, J gene, clone size, D gene, CDR3 DNA, CDR3 protein. The D gene is left open where the match is weak. Size tells how often a clone was seen (once, few, many) or the class of an expanded clone, and some rows leave it out.

V: TRBV6-1; J: TRBJ2-3; size: .; D: .; DNA: TGTGCCAGCAGTGACCCTAGCGTGAGCACAGATACGCAGTATTTT; CDR3: CASSDPSVSTDTQYF
V: TRBV4-3; J: TRBJ2-1; size: .; D: TRBD2; DNA: TGCGCCAGCAGCCAAGATCCGCTAGCGGGAGGGAAGTACAATGAGCAGTTCTTC; CDR3: CASSQDPLAGGKYNEQFF
V: TRBV27; J: TRBJ2-1; size: few; D: TRBD2; DNA: TGTGCCAGCAGTCCTCCGGGACTAGCGGGATTCAATGAGCAGTTCTTC; CDR3: CASSPPGLAGFNEQFF
V: TRBV30; J: TRBJ2-7; size: many; D: .; DNA: TGTGCCTGGACGGGACACAGAGCCTACGAGCAGTACTTC; CDR3: CAWTGHRAYEQYF
V: TRBV12-3/TRBV12-4; J: TRBJ2-5; size: .; D: TRBD2; DNA: TGTGCCAGCAGTTTTGTAGCGGGACTGCCGGAGACCCAGTACTTC; CDR3: CASSFVAGLPETQYF
V: TRBV7-9; J: TRBJ2-5; size: .; D: TRBD2; DNA: TGTGCCAGCAGAGGGCGGCTAGCGGTGTCAGAGACCCAGTACTTC; CDR3: CASRGRLAVSETQYF
V: TRBV4-3; J: TRBJ2-1; size: .; D: TRBD2; DNA: TGCGCCAGCAGCCAAGAAGGGCTTGCGGGAGAGTCCTACAATGAGCAGTTCTTC; CDR3: CASSQEGLAGESYNEQFF
V: TRBV6-2/TRBV6-3; J: TRBJ2-3; size: few; D: .; DNA: TGTGCCAGCAGGGGGTTGGCGGGACAGCGCCACATCACAGATACGCAGTATTTT; CDR3: CASRGLAGQRHITDTQYF
V: TRBV28; J: TRBJ2-4; size: .; D: TRBD1; DNA: TGTGCCAGCAGTGGGGACAGCATAAACATTCAGTACTTC; CDR3: CASSGDSINIQYF
V: TRBV10-3; J: TRBJ2-5; size: few; D: .; DNA: TGTGCCATCAGTACAGAAGGTGGCCAAGAGACCCAGTACTTC; CDR3: CAISTEGGQETQYF
V: TRBV6-2/TRBV6-3; J: TRBJ2-7; size: .; D: TRBD2; DNA: TGTGCCAGCAGATCGAGCGGGAGTCTCGAGCAGTACTTC; CDR3: CASRSSGSLEQYF
V: TRBV5-6; J: TRBJ2-3; size: few; D: TRBD2; DNA: TGTGCCAGCAGTCCCACTAGCGGGGGGCGAGGAGATACGCAGTATTTT; CDR3: CASSPTSGGRGDTQYF
V: TRBV6-5; J: TRBJ2-3; size: few; D: .; DNA: TGTGCCAGCAGTCCCCCCCGGGGTCCCACCGGGGGTACGCAGTATTTT; CDR3: CASSPPRGPTGGTQYF
V: TRBV6-1; J: TRBJ2-1; size: .; D: .; DNA: TGTGCCAGCAGTATTTGGTCCCGAAATGAGCAGTTCTTC; CDR3: CASSIWSRNEQFF
V: TRBV7-9; J: TRBJ2-5; size: few; D: TRBD1; DNA: TGTGCCAGCAGCCCGGACAGGGGGCTCTTGGAGACCCAGTACTTC; CDR3: CASSPDRGLLETQYF
V: TRBV27; J: TRBJ2-7; size: .; D: TRBD1; DNA: TGTGCCAGCAGGACCGGGACAGGGGTCTCCTACGAGCAGTACTTC; CDR3: CASRTGTGVSYEQYF
V: TRBV7-7; J: TRBJ2-5; size: .; D: .; DNA: TGTGCTAGCAGCTTTAGCGGCCAGTGGGAGACCCAGTACTTC; CDR3: CASSFSGQWETQYF